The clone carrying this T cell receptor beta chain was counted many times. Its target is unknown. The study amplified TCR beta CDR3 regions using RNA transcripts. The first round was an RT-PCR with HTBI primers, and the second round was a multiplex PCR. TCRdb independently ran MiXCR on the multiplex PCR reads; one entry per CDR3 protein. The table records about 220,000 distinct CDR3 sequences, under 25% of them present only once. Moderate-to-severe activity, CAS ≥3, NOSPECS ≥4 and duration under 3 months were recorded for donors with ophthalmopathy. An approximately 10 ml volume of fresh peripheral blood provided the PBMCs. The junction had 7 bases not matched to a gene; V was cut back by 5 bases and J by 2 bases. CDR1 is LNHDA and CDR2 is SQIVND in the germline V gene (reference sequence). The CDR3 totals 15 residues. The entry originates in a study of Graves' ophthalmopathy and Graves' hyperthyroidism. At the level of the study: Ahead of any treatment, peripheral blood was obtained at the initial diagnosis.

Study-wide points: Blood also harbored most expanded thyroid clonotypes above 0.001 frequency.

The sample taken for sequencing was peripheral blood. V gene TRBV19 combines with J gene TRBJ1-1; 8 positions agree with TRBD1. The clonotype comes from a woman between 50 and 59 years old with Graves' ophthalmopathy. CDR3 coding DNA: TGTGCCAGTAGTGTGACAGGGGCGAGCAACACTGAAGCTTTCTTT. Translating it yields CASSVTGASNTEAFF.